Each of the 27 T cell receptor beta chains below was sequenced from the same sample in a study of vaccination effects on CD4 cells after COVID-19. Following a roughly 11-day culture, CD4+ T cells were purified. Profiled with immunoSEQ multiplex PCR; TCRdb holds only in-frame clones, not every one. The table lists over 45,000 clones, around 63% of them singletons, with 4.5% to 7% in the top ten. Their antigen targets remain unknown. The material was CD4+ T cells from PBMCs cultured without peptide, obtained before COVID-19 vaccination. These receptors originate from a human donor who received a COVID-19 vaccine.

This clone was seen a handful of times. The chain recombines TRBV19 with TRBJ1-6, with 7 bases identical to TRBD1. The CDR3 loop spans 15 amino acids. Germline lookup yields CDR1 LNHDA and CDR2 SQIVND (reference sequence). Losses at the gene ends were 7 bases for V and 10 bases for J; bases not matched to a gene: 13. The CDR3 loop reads CASKTTGASGSPLHF. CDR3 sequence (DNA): TGTGCCAGTAAGACCACAGGGGCCTCGGGATCACCCCTCCACTTT.

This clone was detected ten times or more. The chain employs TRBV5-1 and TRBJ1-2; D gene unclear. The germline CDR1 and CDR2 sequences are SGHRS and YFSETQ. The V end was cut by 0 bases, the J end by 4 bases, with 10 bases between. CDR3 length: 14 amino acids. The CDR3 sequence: CASSLEGPAYGYTF. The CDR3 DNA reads TGCGCCAGCAGCTTGGAAGGTCCAGCCTATGGCTACACCTTC.

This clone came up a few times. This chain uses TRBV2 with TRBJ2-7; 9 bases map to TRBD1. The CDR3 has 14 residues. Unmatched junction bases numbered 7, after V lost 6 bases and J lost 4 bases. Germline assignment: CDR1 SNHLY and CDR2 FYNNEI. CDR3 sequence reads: CASRLGTGRYEQYF. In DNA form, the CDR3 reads TGTGCCAGCAGGCTGGGGACAGGGAGGTACGAGCAGTACTTC.

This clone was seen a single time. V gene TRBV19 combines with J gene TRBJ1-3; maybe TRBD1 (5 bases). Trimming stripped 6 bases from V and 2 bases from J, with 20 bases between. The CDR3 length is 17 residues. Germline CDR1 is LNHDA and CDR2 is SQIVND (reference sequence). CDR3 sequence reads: CASSPLFGGRAGNTIYF. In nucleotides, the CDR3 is TGTGCCAGTAGCCCACTCTTCGGGGGACGAGCTGGAAACACCATATATTTT.

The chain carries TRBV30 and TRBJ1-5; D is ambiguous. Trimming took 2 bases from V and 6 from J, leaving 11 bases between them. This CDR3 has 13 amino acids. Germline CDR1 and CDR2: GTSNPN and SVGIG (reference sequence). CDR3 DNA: TGTGCCTGGAGTCGCGTGGGCGGTCAGCCCCAGCATTTT. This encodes CAWSRVGGQPQHF.

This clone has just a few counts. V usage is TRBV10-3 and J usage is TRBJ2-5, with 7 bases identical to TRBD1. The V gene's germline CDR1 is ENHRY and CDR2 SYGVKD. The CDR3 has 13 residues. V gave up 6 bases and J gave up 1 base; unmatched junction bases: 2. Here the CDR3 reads CAIRGTAQETQYF. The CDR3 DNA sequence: TGTGCCATCAGGGGGACAGCCCAAGAGACCCAGTACTTC.

For the CDR3, the DNA is TGCGCCAGCAGCTCCCGAAGCGGGGGCGATGAGCAGTTCTTC. As protein: CASSSRSGGDEQFF. The chain has TRBV5-1 and TRBJ2-1; TRBD2 agrees at 8 bases. The length of the CDR3 is 14 residues. The junction had 7 bases not matched to a gene; V was cut back by 3 bases and J by 8 bases. CDR1 SGHRS and CDR2 YFSETQ come from the germline V gene.

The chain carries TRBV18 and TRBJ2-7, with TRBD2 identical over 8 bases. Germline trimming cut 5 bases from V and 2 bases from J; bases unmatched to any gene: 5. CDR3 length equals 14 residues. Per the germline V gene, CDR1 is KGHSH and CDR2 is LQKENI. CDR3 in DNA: TGTGCCAGCTCAGCTTCGGGAGGGCCCTACGAGCAGTACTTC. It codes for CASSASGGPYEQYF.

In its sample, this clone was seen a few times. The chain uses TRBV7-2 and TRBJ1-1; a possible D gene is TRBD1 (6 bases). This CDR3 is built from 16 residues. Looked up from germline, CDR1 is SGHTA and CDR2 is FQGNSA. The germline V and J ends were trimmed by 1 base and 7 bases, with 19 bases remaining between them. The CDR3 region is CASSLDVGRGANEAFF. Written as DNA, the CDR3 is TGTGCCAGCAGCTTAGACGTTGGGCGGGGGGCGAATGAAGCTTTCTTT.

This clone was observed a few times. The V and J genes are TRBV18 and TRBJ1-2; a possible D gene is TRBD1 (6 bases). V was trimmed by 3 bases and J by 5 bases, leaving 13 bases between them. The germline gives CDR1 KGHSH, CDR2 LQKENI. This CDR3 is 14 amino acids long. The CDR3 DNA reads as TGTGCCAGCTCACCTGGGGGGCTGATATATGGCTACACCTTC. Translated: CASSPGGLIYGYTF.

The CDR3 region is CASSVGARQLNYGYTF. Here the CDR3 DNA reads TGTGCCAGTAGTGTCGGGGCCAGACAACTTAACTATGGCTACACCTTC. This chain links TRBV19 with TRBJ1-2; the D gene is possibly TRBD1 (5 bases). Trimming left V 5 bases short and J 1 base short, with 17 bases between. Germline V gives CDR1 LNHDA, CDR2 SQIVND (reference sequence). CDR3 size: 16 residues.

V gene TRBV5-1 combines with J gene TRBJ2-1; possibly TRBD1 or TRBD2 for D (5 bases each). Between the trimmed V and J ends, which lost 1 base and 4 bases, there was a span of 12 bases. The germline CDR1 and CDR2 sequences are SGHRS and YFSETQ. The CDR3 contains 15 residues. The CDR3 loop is CASSLIGAEYNEQFF. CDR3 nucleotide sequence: TGCGCCAGCAGCTTGATCGGGGCAGAATACAATGAGCAGTTCTTC.

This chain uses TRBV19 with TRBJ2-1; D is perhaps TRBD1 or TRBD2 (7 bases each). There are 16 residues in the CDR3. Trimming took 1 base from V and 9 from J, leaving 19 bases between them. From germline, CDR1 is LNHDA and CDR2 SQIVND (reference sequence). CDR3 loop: CASSIVGRGGFSEQFF. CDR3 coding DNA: TGTGCCAGTAGTATAGTGGGCAGGGGGGGATTTAGTGAGCAGTTCTTC. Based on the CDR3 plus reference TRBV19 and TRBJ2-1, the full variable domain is DGGITQSPKYLFRKEGQNVTLSCEQNLNHDAMYWYRQDPGQGLRLIYYSQIVNDFQKGDIAEGYSVSREKKESFPLTVTSAQKNPTAFYLCASSIVGRGGFSEQFFGPGTRLTVL.

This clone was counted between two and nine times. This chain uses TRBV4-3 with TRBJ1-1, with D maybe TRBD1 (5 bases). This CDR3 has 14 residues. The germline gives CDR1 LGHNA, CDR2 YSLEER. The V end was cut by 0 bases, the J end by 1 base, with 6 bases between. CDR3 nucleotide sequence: TGCGCCAGCAGCCAAGATCAGGGGAACACTGAAGCTTTCTTT. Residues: CASSQDQGNTEAFF.

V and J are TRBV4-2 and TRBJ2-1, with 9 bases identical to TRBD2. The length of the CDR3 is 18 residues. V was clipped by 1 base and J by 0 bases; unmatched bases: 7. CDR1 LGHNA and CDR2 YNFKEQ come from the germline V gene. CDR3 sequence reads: CASSQASSGARSYNEQFF. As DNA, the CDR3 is TGTGCCAGCAGCCAAGCGTCTAGCGGGGCCCGCTCCTACAATGAGCAGTTCTTC.

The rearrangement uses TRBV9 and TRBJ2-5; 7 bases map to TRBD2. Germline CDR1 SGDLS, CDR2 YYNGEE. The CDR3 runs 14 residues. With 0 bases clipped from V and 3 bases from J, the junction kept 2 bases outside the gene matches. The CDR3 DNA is TGTGCCAGCAGCGTAGCTGGGACTAAAGAGACCCAGTACTTC. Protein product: CASSVAGTKETQYF.

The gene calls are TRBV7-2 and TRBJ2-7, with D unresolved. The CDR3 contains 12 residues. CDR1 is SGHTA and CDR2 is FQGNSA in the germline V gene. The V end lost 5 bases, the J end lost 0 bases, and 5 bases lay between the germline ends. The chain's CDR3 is CASSQNSYEQYF. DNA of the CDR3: TGTGCCAGCAGCCAAAACTCCTACGAGCAGTACTTC.

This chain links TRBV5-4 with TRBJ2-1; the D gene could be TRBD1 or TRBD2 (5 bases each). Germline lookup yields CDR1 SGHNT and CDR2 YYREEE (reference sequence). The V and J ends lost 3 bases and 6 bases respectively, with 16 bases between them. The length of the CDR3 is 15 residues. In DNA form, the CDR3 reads TGTGCCAGCAGCTGGACCGGGACGGCGATCAATGAGCAGTTCTTC. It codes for CASSWTGTAINEQFF.

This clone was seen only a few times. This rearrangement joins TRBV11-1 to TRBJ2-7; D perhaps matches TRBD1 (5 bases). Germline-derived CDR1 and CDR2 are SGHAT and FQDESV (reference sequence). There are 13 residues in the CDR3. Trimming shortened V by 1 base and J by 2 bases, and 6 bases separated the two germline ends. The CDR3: CASSLDRTYEQYF. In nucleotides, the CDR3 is TGTGCCAGCAGCTTAGACAGGACCTACGAGCAGTACTTC.

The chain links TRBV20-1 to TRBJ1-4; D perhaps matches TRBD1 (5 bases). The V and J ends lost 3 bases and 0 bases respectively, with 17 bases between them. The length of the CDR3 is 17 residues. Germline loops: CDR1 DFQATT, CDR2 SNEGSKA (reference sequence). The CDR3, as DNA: TGCAGTGCTAGTAGTCCCCGGACACCGGCAACTAATGAAAAACTGTTTTTT. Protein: CSASSPRTPATNEKLFF.

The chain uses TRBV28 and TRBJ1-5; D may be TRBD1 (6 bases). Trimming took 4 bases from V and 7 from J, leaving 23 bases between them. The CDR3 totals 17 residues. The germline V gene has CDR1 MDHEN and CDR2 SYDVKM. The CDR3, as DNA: TGTGCCAGCAGTTCTTTCGGGGGGGCTGTGGCTAGGCAGCCCCAGCATTTT. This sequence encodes CASSSFGGAVARQPQHF.

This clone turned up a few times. The CDR3 nucleotides read TGTGCCAGCAGTTACGGAGGAGGATCACCCCTCCACTTT. It encodes CASSYGGGSPLHF. The chain joins TRBV6-5 to TRBJ1-6; no clear D. This CDR3 is built from 13 residues. The germline V gene has CDR1 MNHEY and CDR2 SVGAGI. V was clipped by 2 bases and J by 10 bases, with 9 bases between them.

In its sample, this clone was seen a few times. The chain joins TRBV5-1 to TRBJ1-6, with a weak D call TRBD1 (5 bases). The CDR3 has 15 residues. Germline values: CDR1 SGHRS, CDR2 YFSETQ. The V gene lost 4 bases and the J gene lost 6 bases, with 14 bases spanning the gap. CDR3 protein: CASSPLGGTNSPLHF. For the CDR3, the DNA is TGCGCCAGCAGCCCCCTCGGGGGGACTAATTCACCCCTCCACTTT.

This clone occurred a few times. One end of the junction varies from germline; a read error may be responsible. The CDR3 loop reads CASSTFGRGEVQTF. In DNA form, the CDR3 reads TGTGCCAGTAGTACCTTTGGGCGGGGAGAGGTCCAAACTTTT. The chain has TRBV19 and TRBJ1-1, with no clear D. Per the germline V gene, CDR1 is LNHDA and CDR2 is SQIVND (reference sequence). This CDR3 spans 14 amino acids.

CDR3 sequence reads: CASSLAETANEKLFF. CDR3 sequence (DNA): TGTGCCAGCAGCTTGGCCGAGACAGCTAATGAAAAACTGTTTTTT. The V and J genes are TRBV5-5 and TRBJ1-4; D may be TRBD1 (5 bases). V was clipped by 0 bases and J by 3 bases, with 9 bases between them. CDR3 length: 15 residues. CDR1 and CDR2 (germline): SGHKS, YYEKEE (reference sequence). Looking up the rest from reference TRBV5-5 and TRBJ1-4 gives the full variable domain: DAGVTQSPTHLIKTRGQQVTLRCSPISGHKSVSWYQQVLGQGPQFIFQYYEKEERGRGNFPDRFSARQFPNYSSELNVNALLLGDSALYLCASSLAETANEKLFFGSGTQLSVL.

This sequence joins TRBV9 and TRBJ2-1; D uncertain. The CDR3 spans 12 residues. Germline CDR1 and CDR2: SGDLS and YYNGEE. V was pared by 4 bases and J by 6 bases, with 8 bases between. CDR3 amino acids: CASSPALNEQFF. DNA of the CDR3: TGTGCCAGCAGCCCGGCTCTCAATGAGCAGTTCTTC.

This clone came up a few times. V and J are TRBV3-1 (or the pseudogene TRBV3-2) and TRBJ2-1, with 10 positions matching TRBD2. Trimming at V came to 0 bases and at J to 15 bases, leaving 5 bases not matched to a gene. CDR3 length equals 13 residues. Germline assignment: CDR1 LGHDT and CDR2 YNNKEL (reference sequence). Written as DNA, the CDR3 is TGTGCCAGCAGCCAAGAAACTAGCGGGAAAGCGTTCTTC. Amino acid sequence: CASSQETSGKAFF.